This entry lists 20 T cell receptor beta chains sequenced from one sample in a study of cytomegalovirus exposure and HLA in healthy donors. The PCR ran on 60 Vbeta and 13 Jbeta primers. Sequenced by immunoSEQ multiplex PCR; TCRdb stores in-frame clones only, minus some. The repertoire holds fewer than 200,000 clones, with roughly 82% as singletons. Sequencing was performed on PBMCs. The origin of the receptors is a woman aged 50 to 65 in good health and CMV-seronegative.

Only one count was recorded for this clone. V and J are TRBV11-3 and TRBJ1-1; a weak D match, TRBD1 (5 bases). Per germline, CDR1 SGHNT and CDR2 YENEEA. V shed 1 base and J shed 6 bases, with 9 bases lying between them. CDR3 length: 13 amino acids. CDR3 DNA sequence: TGTGCCAGCAGCTTAGTGACAGCCGCTGAAGCTTTCTTT. This sequence encodes CASSLVTAAEAFF. Complete variable domain (other parts from reference TRBV11-3 and TRBJ1-1): EAGVVQSPRYKIIEKKQPVAFWCNPISGHNTLYWYLQNLGQGPELLIRYENEEAVDDSQLPKDRFSAERLKGVDSTLKIQPAELGDSAVYLCASSLVTAAEAFFGQGTRLTVV.

The chain carries TRBV20-1 and TRBJ2-7; the D gene is possibly TRBD2 (5 bases). The CDR3 loop spans 11 amino acids. Germline loops: CDR1 DFQATT, CDR2 SNEGSKA (reference sequence). V was shortened by 6 bases and J by 6 bases, with 12 bases between the two germline ends. CDR3 DNA sequence: TGCAGTGCGACTATAGTAACCGAGCAGTACTTC. This sequence encodes CSATIVTEQYF.

This clone was recorded a few times. The V and J genes are TRBV7-9 and TRBJ2-7; 7 bases are a match to TRBD1. V trimming: 2 bases; J trimming: 3 bases; junction bases outside the gene matches: 4. There are 14 residues in the CDR3. Germline V lookup: CDR1 SEHNR, CDR2 FQNEAQ (reference sequence). CDR3 DNA sequence: TGTGCCAGCAGCTTAACAGGGGTCATCTACGAGCAGTACTTC. This gives the protein CASSLTGVIYEQYF.

The rearrangement uses TRBV28 and TRBJ1-2, with 10 nucleotides matching TRBD1. The germline CDR1 and CDR2 sequences are MDHEN and SYDVKM. CDR3 length equals 15 residues. Germline trimming cut 5 bases from V and 7 bases from J; bases unmatched to any gene: 10. The CDR3 sequence: CASSLTPGTGVGYTF. The CDR3 nucleotides read TGTGCCAGCAGTCTCACGCCCGGGACAGGGGTTGGCTACACCTTC.

This clone was counted between two and nine times. An end of the junction differs from the germline gene, which may be a read error. This rearrangement joins TRBV18 to TRBJ1-2; D is ambiguous. Germline assignment: CDR1 KGHSH and CDR2 LQKENI. The CDR3 is made up of 16 amino acids. CDR3 amino acids: CASSHIIGREVSGYTF. CDR3 sequence (DNA): TGTGCCAGTTCACACATAATAGGACGGGAAGTGAGTGGCTACACCTTC.

The rearrangement joins TRBV7-2 to TRBJ1-6; maybe TRBD1 (6 bases). Per the germline V gene, CDR1 is SGHTA and CDR2 is FQGNSA. V was trimmed by 4 bases and J by 0 bases, leaving 13 bases between them. The CDR3 covers 17 residues. The CDR3 nucleotides are TGTGCCAGCAGCTGGGACGGACAGAGCTCCTATAATTCACCCCTCCACTTT. As protein: CASSWDGQSSYNSPLHF. Complete variable domain (other parts from reference TRBV7-2 and TRBJ1-6): GAGVSQSPSNKVTEKGKDVELRCDPISGHTALYWYRQSLGQGLEFLIYFQGNSAPDKSGLPSDRFSAERTGGSVSTLTIQRTQQEDSAVYLCASSWDGQSSYNSPLHFGNGTRLTVT.

The chain links TRBV4-1 to TRBJ2-2; TRBD2 agrees at 13 bases. V lost 0 bases and J lost 0; bases outside the gene matches: 4. The germline gives CDR1 MGHRA, CDR2 YSYEKL. The CDR3 extends over 19 amino acids. Written as DNA, the CDR3 is TGCGCCAGCAGCCAAGATAGGGGACTAGCGGGGTCGAACACCGGGGAGCTGTTTTTT. This encodes CASSQDRGLAGSNTGELFF.

The rearrangement links TRBV4-1 to TRBJ2-3, with TRBD2 matching over 9 bases. This CDR3 has 21 residues. V shed 0 bases, J shed 0 bases, and the junction held 16 bases outside the gene matches. CDR1 is MGHRA and CDR2 is YSYEKL in the germline V gene. CDR3 sequence (DNA): TGCGCCAGCAGCCAAGAACGATTAGCGGGGGCCCGACGCCTTAGCACAGATACGCAGTATTTT. Translating gives CASSQERLAGARRLSTDTQYF.

The chain combines TRBV28 with TRBJ2-5, with TRBD2 as a possible D gene (7 bases). Germline V gene data show CDR1 as MDHEN and CDR2 as SYDVKM. The CDR3 consists of 17 residues. Trimming cost V 2 bases and J 5 bases, with 21 bases left between them. The CDR3 coding sequence is TGTGCCAGCAGTTTAGTGCCCATGGGGGCGGGGGACGAGACCCAGTACTTC. Translated: CASSLVPMGAGDETQYF. The variable domain in full, with the rest retrieved from reference TRBV28 and TRBJ2-5, is DVKVTQSSRYLVKRTGEKVFLECVQDMDHENMFWYRQDPGLGLRLIYFSYDVKMKEKGDIPEGYSVSREKKERFSLILESASTNQTSMYLCASSLVPMGAGDETQYFGPGTRLLVL.

The V call is TRBV19, the J call TRBJ2-1, with D perhaps TRBD2 (6 bases). V lost 3 bases to trimming and J lost 5 bases, with 14 bases between them. There are 15 residues in the CDR3. The V gene's germline CDR1 is LNHDA and CDR2 SQIVND (reference sequence). CDR3 residues: CASSIGGLLNNEQFF. The CDR3 DNA reads TGTGCCAGTAGTATCGGCGGACTACTTAACAATGAGCAGTTCTTC.

This clone was detected only a few times. One junction end does not reproduce the germline sequence, and a read error may be involved. CDR3 nucleotides: TGTGCCAGCAGTGAAATAGCGGGGGGGCCCCTTTTT. Translating gives CASSEIAGGPLF. V gene TRBV27 combines with J gene TRBJ2-3, with TRBD2 matching 11 bases. CDR3 size: 12 residues. The germline V gene encodes CDR1 MNHEY and CDR2 SMNVEV (reference sequence).

This clone is a singleton in its sample. The rearrangement links TRBV5-6 to TRBJ1-2; D remains unclear. Germline V CDR1 and CDR2: SGHDT, YYEEEE. The CDR3 spans 14 residues. The V and J ends lost 4 bases and 4 bases respectively, with 14 bases between them. The CDR3: CASSKEGRPYGYTF. DNA for the CDR3: TGTGCCAGCAGCAAAGAAGGGAGGCCCTATGGCTACACCTTC.

The chain couples TRBV5-4 to TRBJ1-2; D may be TRBD1 (5 bases). Germline CDR1 is SGHNT and CDR2 is YYREEE (reference sequence). CDR3 length: 14 amino acids. V was pared by 3 bases and J by 4 bases, with 13 bases between. CDR3 residues: CASSYRQTGYGYTF. The CDR3 DNA sequence: TGTGCCAGCAGCTACCGACAGACCGGCTATGGCTACACCTTC.

The chain links TRBV28 to TRBJ2-3, with TRBD1 matching 9 bases. Germline lookup yields CDR1 MDHEN and CDR2 SYDVKM. The V segment lost 6 bases and the J segment 3 bases; nucleotides outside the gene matches: 7. The CDR3 covers 15 residues. Here the CDR3 reads CASSSGQGNTDTQYF. CDR3 DNA: TGTGCCAGCAGCTCGGGACAGGGAAATACAGATACGCAGTATTTT.

The chain links TRBV5-1 to TRBJ2-5, with D perhaps TRBD2 (6 bases). In germline, CDR1 is SGHRS, CDR2 YFSETQ. The CDR3 sequence is 14 residues long. V lost 4 bases to trimming and J lost 3 bases, with 13 bases between them. The CDR3 DNA follows: TGCGCCAGCAGCCCCGGGACTGCGAAAGAGACCCAGTACTTC. Residues: CASSPGTAKETQYF. Full variable domain (rest looked up from reference TRBV5-1 and TRBJ2-5): KAGVTQTPRYLIKTRGQQVTLSCSPISGHRSVSWYQQTPGQGLQFLFEYFSETQRNKGNFPGRFSGRQFSNSRSEMNVSTLELGDSALYLCASSPGTAKETQYFGPGTRLLVL.

The chain combines TRBV7-6 with TRBJ2-1; TRBD2 aligns across 13 bases. In germline, CDR1 is SGHVS, CDR2 FNYEAQ. The CDR3 contains 18 residues. V lost 4 bases to trimming and J lost 7 bases; unmatched junction nucleotides: 13. The CDR3 here is CASSSPPTSGGAGNEQFF. CDR3 coding DNA: TGTGCCAGCAGCTCCCCCCCCACTAGCGGGGGGGCCGGGAATGAGCAGTTCTTC.

V and J are TRBV7-5 and TRBJ2-1; the table's D call TRBD2 went unverified against the DNA. TRBV7-5 is a pseudogene locus. The CDR3 totals 16 residues. The CDR3 DNA sequence: TGTGCCAGAAGCCTCGTTAAAATACCCGGGTACAATGAGCAGTTCTTC. The encoded protein is CARSLVKIPGYNEQFF.

The rearrangement uses TRBV5-1 and TRBJ1-1; no firm D call. The CDR3 has 14 residues. Germline V CDR1 and CDR2: SGHRS, YFSETQ. V shed 5 bases and J shed 5 bases, with 16 bases lying between them. The CDR3 sequence is CASRFRGSGTEAFF. The CDR3 DNA reads as TGCGCCAGCAGGTTTCGCGGAAGTGGGACTGAAGCTTTCTTT.

The gene calls are TRBV7-9 and TRBJ2-1; 16 bases are shared with TRBD2. Per germline, CDR1 SEHNR and CDR2 FQNEAQ (reference sequence). The CDR3 runs 19 residues. The J segment lost 6 bases and the V segment lost 5 bases, leaving 13 bases of the junction unmatched. The CDR3 region is CASSTRRGLAGGPGNEQFF. The CDR3 bases are TGTGCCAGCAGCACGAGGAGGGGACTAGCGGGAGGGCCAGGCAATGAGCAGTTCTTC. Full variable domain (outside the CDR3, taken from reference TRBV7-9 and TRBJ2-1): DTGVSQNPRHKITKRGQNVTFRCDPISEHNRLYWYRQTLGQGPEFLTYFQNEAQLEKSRLLSDRFSAERPKGSFSTLEIQRTEQGDSAMYLCASSTRRGLAGGPGNEQFFGPGTRLTVL.

This clone has more than one count but fewer than ten. The chain has TRBV9 and TRBJ1-4; TRBD1 agrees at 7 bases. The CDR3 spans 14 residues. Per germline, CDR1 SGDLS and CDR2 YYNGEE. Trimming at V came to 2 bases and at J to 7 bases, leaving 5 bases not matched to a gene. CDR3 nucleotide sequence: TGTGCCAGCAGCGTCCAGGGGGACGGTGAAAAACTGTTTTTT. Amino acids: CASSVQGDGEKLFF.